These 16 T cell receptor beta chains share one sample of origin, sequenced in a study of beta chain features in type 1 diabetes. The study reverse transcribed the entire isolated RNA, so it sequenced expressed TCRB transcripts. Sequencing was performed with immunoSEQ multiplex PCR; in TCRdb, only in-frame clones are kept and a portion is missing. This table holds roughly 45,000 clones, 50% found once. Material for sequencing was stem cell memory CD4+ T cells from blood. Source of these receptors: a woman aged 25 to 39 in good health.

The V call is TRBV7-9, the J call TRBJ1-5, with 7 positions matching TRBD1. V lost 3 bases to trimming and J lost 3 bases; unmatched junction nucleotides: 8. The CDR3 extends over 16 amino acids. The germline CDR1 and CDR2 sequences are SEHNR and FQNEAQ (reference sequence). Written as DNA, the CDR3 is TGTGCCAGCAGCTTCGGAACAGGGGACCCCAATCAGCCCCAGCATTTT. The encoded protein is CASSFGTGDPNQPQHF.

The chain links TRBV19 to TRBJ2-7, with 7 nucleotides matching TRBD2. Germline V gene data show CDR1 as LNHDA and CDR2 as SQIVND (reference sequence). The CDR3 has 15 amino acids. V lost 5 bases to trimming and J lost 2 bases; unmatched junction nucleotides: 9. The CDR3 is CASSPLQRGTYEQYF. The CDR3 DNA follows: TGTGCCAGTAGTCCCCTTCAGCGGGGCACCTACGAGCAGTACTTC.

CDR3 bases: TGTGCCAGCACCCAACTCGGACTAGCGGGAGTTAATGAGCAGTTCTTC. Amino acid sequence: CASTQLGLAGVNEQFF. The rearrangement joins TRBV7-9 to TRBJ2-1, with 13 bases identical to TRBD2. There are 16 residues in the CDR3. Germline V CDR1 and CDR2: SEHNR, FQNEAQ (reference sequence). V shed 7 bases, J shed 7 bases, and the junction held 10 bases outside the gene matches.

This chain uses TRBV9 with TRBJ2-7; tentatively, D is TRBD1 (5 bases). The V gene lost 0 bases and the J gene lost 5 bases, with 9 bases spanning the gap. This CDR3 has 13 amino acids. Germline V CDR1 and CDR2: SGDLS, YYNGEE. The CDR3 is CASSVEQGDEQYF. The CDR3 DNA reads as TGTGCCAGCAGCGTAGAGCAGGGTGACGAGCAGTACTTC.

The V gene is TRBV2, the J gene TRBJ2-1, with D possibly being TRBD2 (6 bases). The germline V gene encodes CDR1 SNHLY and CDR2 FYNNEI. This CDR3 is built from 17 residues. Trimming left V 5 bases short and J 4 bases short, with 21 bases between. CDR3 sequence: CASSRERRDSFYNEQFF. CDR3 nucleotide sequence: TGTGCCAGCAGTAGGGAAAGACGGGACTCCTTTTACAATGAGCAGTTCTTC.

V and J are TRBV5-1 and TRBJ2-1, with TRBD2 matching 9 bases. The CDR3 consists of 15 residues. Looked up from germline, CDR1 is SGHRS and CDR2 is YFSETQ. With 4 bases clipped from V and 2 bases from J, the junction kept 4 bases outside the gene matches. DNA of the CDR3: TGCGCCAGCAGCCCTAGCGGGACAACCTACAATGAGCAGTTCTTC. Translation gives CASSPSGTTYNEQFF.

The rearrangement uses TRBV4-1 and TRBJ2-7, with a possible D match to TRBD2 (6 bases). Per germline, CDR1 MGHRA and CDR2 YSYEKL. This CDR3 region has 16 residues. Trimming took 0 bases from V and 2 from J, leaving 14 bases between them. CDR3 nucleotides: TGCGCCAGCAGCCAAGATCAGGCTAGCGCAACCTACGAGCAGTACTTC. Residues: CASSQDQASATYEQYF.

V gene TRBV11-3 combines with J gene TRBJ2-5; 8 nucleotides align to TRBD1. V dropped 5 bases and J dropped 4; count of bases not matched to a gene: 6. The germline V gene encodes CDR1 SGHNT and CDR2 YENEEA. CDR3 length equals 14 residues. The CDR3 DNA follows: TGTGCCAGCAGCCAGTCAGGGGGCCCAGAGACCCAGTACTTC. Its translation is CASSQSGGPETQYF.

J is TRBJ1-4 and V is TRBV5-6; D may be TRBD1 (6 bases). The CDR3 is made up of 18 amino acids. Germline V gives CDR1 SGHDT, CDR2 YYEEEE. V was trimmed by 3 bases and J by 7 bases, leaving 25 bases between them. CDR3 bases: TGTGCCAGCAGCTCGCGAAAGGACAGTTCTGGGCTCGGTGAAAAACTGTTTTTT. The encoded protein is CASSSRKDSSGLGEKLFF.

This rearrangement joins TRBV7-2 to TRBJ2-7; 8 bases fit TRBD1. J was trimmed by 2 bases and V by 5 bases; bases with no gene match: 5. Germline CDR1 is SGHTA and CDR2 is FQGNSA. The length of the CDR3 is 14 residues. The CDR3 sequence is CASSPGGQTYEQYF. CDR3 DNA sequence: TGTGCCAGCAGCCCAGGGGGCCAGACCTACGAGCAGTACTTC.

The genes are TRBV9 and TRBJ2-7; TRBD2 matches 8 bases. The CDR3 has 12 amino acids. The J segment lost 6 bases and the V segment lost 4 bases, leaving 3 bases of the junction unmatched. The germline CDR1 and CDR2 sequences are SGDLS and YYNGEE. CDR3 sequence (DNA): TGTGCCAGCAGCTCAACTAGCGGCGAGCAGTACTTC. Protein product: CASSSTSGEQYF.

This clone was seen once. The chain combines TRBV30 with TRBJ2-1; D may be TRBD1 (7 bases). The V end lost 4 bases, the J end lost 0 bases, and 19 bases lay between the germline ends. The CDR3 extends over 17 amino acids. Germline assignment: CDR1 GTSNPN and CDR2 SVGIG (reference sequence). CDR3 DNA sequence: TGTGCCTGGAAAGGGGCGGGGACAGCGAGCTCCTACAATGAGCAGTTCTTC. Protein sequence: CAWKGAGTASSYNEQFF.

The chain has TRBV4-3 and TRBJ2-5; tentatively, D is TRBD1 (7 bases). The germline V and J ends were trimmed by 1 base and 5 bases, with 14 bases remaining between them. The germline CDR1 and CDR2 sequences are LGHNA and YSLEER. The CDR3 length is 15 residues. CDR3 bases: TGCGCCAGCAGCCAAGCGCTTCAGGGGGGTGAGACCCAGTACTTC. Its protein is CASSQALQGGETQYF.

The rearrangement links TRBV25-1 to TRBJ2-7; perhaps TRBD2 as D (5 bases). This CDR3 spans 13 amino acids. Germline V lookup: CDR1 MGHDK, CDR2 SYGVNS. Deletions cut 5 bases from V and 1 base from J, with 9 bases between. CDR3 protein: CASSRGISYEQYF. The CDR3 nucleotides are TGTGCCAGCAGTCGGGGAATTTCCTACGAGCAGTACTTC.

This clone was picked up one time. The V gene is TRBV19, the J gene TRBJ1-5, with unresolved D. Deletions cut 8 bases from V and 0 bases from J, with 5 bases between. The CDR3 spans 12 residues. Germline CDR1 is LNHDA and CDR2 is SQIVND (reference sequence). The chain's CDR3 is CASAYSNQPQHF. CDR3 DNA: TGTGCCAGTGCCTATAGCAATCAGCCCCAGCATTTT.

DNA of the CDR3: TGTGCCAGCAGCCAAGTATCGGGACTAGACACCAGCACAGATACGCAGTATTTT. This gives the protein CASSQVSGLDTSTDTQYF. The V gene is TRBV14, the J gene TRBJ2-3; TRBD2 aligns across 8 bases. There are 18 residues in the CDR3. With 1 base clipped from V and 0 bases from J, the junction kept 9 bases outside the gene matches. Germline CDR1 reads SGHDN; CDR2 reads FVKESK.